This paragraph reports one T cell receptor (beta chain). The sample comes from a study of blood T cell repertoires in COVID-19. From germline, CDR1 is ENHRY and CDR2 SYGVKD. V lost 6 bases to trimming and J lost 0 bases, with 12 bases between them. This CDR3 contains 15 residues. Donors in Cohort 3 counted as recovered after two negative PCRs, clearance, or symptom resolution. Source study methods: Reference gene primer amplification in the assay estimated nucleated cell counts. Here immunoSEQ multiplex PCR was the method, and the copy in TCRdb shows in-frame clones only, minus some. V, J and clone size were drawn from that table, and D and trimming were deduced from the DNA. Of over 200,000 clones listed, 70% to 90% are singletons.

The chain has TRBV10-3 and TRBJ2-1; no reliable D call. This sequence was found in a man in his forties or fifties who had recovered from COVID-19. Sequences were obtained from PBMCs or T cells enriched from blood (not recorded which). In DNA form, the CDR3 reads TGTGCCATCAGCCTAGGAGACCTCTCCTACAATGAGCAGTTCTTC. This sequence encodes CAISLGDLSYNEQFF.